The 32 T cell receptor beta chains given below trace back to one sample, sequenced in a study of graft-versus-host responses after intestinal transplantation. Their antigen targets remain unknown. TCRdb's copy holds only in-frame clones and misses some; the assay was immunoSEQ multiplex PCR. The table includes 50,000 to 75,000 clones, 90% to 95% detected once. Specimen: unstimulated CD4+ T cells sorted from spleen or lymph node cells, collected before transplant. All receptors derive from a human donor who was the organ donor for an intestinal transplant.

This sequence joins TRBV7-3 and TRBJ1-1, with no clear D. Trimming took off 0 bases at V and 3 bases at J, with 8 bases between the two ends. The CDR3 extends over 14 amino acids. Germline V lookup: CDR1 SGHTA, CDR2 FQGTGA. The CDR3 coding sequence is TGTGCCAGCAGCTTAACGGGTGGGGACACTGAAGCTTTCTTT. It encodes CASSLTGGDTEAFF.

The J gene is TRBJ1-6, the V gene TRBV5-5, with 9 bases aligning to TRBD1. CDR1 is SGHKS and CDR2 is YYEKEE in the germline V gene (reference sequence). Unmatched junction bases numbered 5, after V lost 5 bases and J lost 2 bases. CDR3 length: 16 amino acids. The CDR3 nucleotides are TGTGCCAGCAGGCTACAGGGGGCCCCCTATAATTCACCCCTCCACTTT. This sequence encodes CASRLQGAPYNSPLHF.

The chain carries TRBV6-6 and TRBJ2-7, with 9 positions matching TRBD1. Trimming cost V 10 bases and J 3 bases; bases outside gene matches: 10. CDR1 MNHNY and CDR2 SVGAGI come from the germline V gene (reference sequence). The CDR3 spans 14 residues. This CDR3 is CATQKQGAVYEQYF. The CDR3 DNA follows: TGTGCCACACAGAAACAGGGGGCAGTCTACGAGCAGTACTTC.

This clone was recorded once. This chain connects TRBV7-9 to TRBJ2-5; D gene unclear. V was clipped by 3 bases and J by 4 bases, with 3 bases between them. In germline, CDR1 is SEHNR, CDR2 FQNEAQ (reference sequence). The CDR3 runs 11 residues. The CDR3 region is CASSFTETQYF. CDR3 nucleotide sequence: TGTGCCAGCAGCTTTACAGAGACCCAGTACTTC.

The chain uses TRBV7-3 and TRBJ2-7, with a possible D match to TRBD1 (5 bases). This CDR3 is 13 amino acids long. Germline CDR1 SGHTA, CDR2 FQGTGA. Trimming cost V 4 bases and J 4 bases, with 11 bases left between them. The CDR3 region is CASSSAPGYEQYF. The CDR3 coding sequence is TGTGCCAGCAGCTCCGCCCCAGGGTACGAGCAGTACTTC. The variable domain in full, completed from reference TRBV7-3 and TRBJ2-7, reads GAGVSQTPSNKVTEKGKYVELRCDPISGHTALYWYRQSLGQGPEFLIYFQGTGAADDSGLPNDRFFAVRPEGSVSTLKIQRTERGDSAVYLCASSSAPGYEQYFGPGTRLTVT.

The chain recombines TRBV20-1 with TRBJ2-5; D uncertain. The CDR3 is 11 residues long. Per the germline V gene, CDR1 is DFQATT and CDR2 is SNEGSKA (reference sequence). V gave up 1 base and J gave up 5 bases, with 5 bases separating them. CDR3 nucleotides: TGCAGTGCTAGAGTGGCGGAGACCCAGTACTTC. As protein: CSARVAETQYF.

The rearrangement uses TRBV7-3 and TRBJ2-6; no reliable D call. Germline V gene lookup returns CDR1 SGHTA and CDR2 FQGTGA. The CDR3 runs 15 residues. V was shortened by 5 bases and J by 1 base, with 9 bases between the two germline ends. For the CDR3, the DNA is TGTGCCAGCAGCCCCCGGTCGTCTGGGGCCAACGTCCTGACTTTC. It yields the protein CASSPRSSGANVLTF.

This rearrangement joins TRBV5-4 to TRBJ2-5, with a possible D match to TRBD2 (6 bases). The CDR3 runs 13 residues. Germline V lookup: CDR1 SGHNT, CDR2 YYREEE (reference sequence). Between the trimmed V and J ends, which lost 0 bases and 3 bases, there was a span of 6 bases. The CDR3, as DNA: TGTGCCAGCAGCTTGGGGGGGGAAGAGACCCAGTACTTC. This codes for CASSLGGEETQYF.

This chain joins TRBV2 and TRBJ1-6; perhaps TRBD1 as D (6 bases). This CDR3 comprises 13 residues. CDR1 and CDR2 from the germline V gene are SNHLY and FYNNEI. Trimming shortened V by 10 bases and J by 10 bases, and 17 bases separated the two germline ends. The CDR3 nucleotides are TGTGCCACCGTTCCGACCCAGGGGTCACCCCTCCACTTT. Protein: CATVPTQGSPLHF.

The chain recombines TRBV5-5 with TRBJ2-5, with a tentative D call TRBD2 (6 bases). This CDR3 spans 15 amino acids. The ends were cut back, 4 bases at V and 5 bases at J, with 18 bases in the middle. Germline V lookup: CDR1 SGHKS, CDR2 YYEKEE (reference sequence). CDR3 protein: CASSAGTGDLETQYF. For the CDR3, the DNA is TGTGCCAGCAGCGCGGGGACGGGGGACCTCGAGACCCAGTACTTC.

This clone was observed a single time. The CDR3 DNA reads as TGTGCCAGCAGTGAGGCCTGGACCCGGGGCTACACCTTC. Translated, it gives CASSEAWTRGYTF. This rearrangement joins TRBV6-1 to TRBJ1-2; the D is unclear. Trimming left V 3 bases short and J 8 bases short, with 13 bases between. Germline V gene lookup returns CDR1 MNHNS and CDR2 SASEGT. The CDR3 consists of 13 residues.

This chain connects TRBV7-2 to TRBJ2-3; 7 bases agree with TRBD2. CDR3 length: 15 residues. The germline V gene has CDR1 SGHTA and CDR2 FQGNSA. V trimming: 1 base; J trimming: 3 bases; junction bases outside the gene matches: 4. The CDR3 nucleotides read TGTGCCAGCAGCTTAGGCGGGGAGGGAACAGATACGCAGTATTTT. Protein sequence: CASSLGGEGTDTQYF.

The CDR3 sequence: CASSLGAAGGDTQYF. The DNA for the CDR3 is TGTGCCAGCAGCTTGGGTGCTGCAGGGGGCGATACGCAGTATTTT. J is TRBJ2-3 and V is TRBV5-4, with 8 bases aligning to TRBD1. The CDR3 is 15 residues long. The germline V gene encodes CDR1 SGHNT and CDR2 YYREEE (reference sequence). The V gene end was trimmed by 0 bases and the J gene end by 6 bases; junction bases not matched to a gene: 6.

V and J are TRBV18 and TRBJ2-1, with 8 bases identical to TRBD1. The CDR3 has 14 amino acids. Germline assignment: CDR1 KGHSH and CDR2 LQKENI. J was trimmed by 10 bases and V by 6 bases; bases with no gene match: 11. Written as DNA, the CDR3 is TGTGCCAGCTCCCCCGGGACAGGTCTGGGCGAGCAGTTCTTC. Its protein is CASSPGTGLGEQFF.

V is TRBV7-2 and J is TRBJ2-5, with TRBD2 identical over 11 bases. There are 16 residues in the CDR3. Trimming removed 1 base from V and 1 base from J; junction bases left unmatched: 2. CDR1 and CDR2 (germline): SGHTA, FQGNSA. CDR3 loop: CASSLVGLAAQETQYF. CDR3 sequence (DNA): TGTGCCAGCAGCTTAGTGGGACTAGCGGCCCAAGAGACCCAGTACTTC.

The chain has TRBV5-5 and TRBJ2-5, with 12 bases that match TRBD2. Germline values: CDR1 SGHKS, CDR2 YYEKEE (reference sequence). The CDR3 runs to 17 residues. The trim removed 1 base at V and 2 bases at J, leaving 6 bases unmatched. The CDR3 sequence: CASSLKKLAGGQETQYF. The CDR3 DNA reads as TGTGCCAGCAGCTTGAAAAAACTAGCGGGGGGTCAAGAGACCCAGTACTTC. Combining the CDR3 with reference TRBV5-5 and TRBJ2-5 gives the whole variable domain DAGVTQSPTHLIKTRGQQVTLRCSPISGHKSVSWYQQVLGQGPQFIFQYYEKEERGRGNFPDRFSARQFPNYSSELNVNALLLGDSALYLCASSLKKLAGGQETQYFGPGTRLLVL.

CDR3 DNA: TGTGCCAGCAGCCGAGGGAGGGATGTTGATTATGGCTACACCTTC. Translation gives CASSRGRDVDYGYTF. The chain carries TRBV5-7 and TRBJ1-2, with no clear D. TRBV5-7 falls under the ORF class, with uncertain function. Between the trimmed V and J ends, which lost 4 bases and 5 bases, there was a span of 18 bases. The CDR3 covers 15 residues.

The V and J genes are TRBV7-2 and TRBJ2-3; TRBD2 matches at 7 bases. The CDR3 spans 17 residues. The ends lost 5 bases at V and 0 bases at J; junction bases unmatched: 11. Germline-derived CDR1 and CDR2 are SGHTA and FQGNSA. CDR3 nucleotides: TGTGCCAGCAGCCGTAAAAGGGCCGGGAGGAGCACAGATACGCAGTATTTT. Protein product: CASSRKRAGRSTDTQYF.

The genes are TRBV18 and TRBJ1-2; D not certain. Trimming cost V 3 bases and J 3 bases, with 11 bases left between them. The CDR3 has 14 residues. The germline gives CDR1 KGHSH, CDR2 LQKENI. In DNA, the CDR3 is TGTGCCAGCTCACCTGTGGCAAAGGACTATGGCTACACCTTC. The encoded protein is CASSPVAKDYGYTF.

The chain is built from TRBV7-9 and TRBJ2-7, with D perhaps matching TRBD1 (6 bases). This CDR3 has 12 residues. V lost 6 bases, J lost 3 bases, and 9 bases lay in between. Germline CDR1 SEHNR, CDR2 FQNEAQ (reference sequence). CDR3 sequence: CASRTGSYEQYF. CDR3 coding DNA: TGTGCCAGCAGAACAGGGAGCTACGAGCAGTACTTC.

V is TRBV21-1 and J is TRBJ1-5; TRBD1 is taken as the D call from the table, unchecked against the DNA. TRBV21-1 is marked as a pseudogene. CDR3 length: 17 residues. The DNA for the CDR3 is TGTGCCAGCAGCACCCGGACAGGGGGCGGCTCCGAACAGCCCCAGCATTTT. Its translation: CASSTRTGGGSEQPQHF.

The genes are TRBV11-2 and TRBJ2-7; TRBD2 aligns across 10 bases. Germline CDR1 SGHAT, CDR2 FQNNGV. The CDR3 has 16 residues. V dropped 5 bases and J dropped 7; count of bases not matched to a gene: 14. CDR3 DNA sequence: TGTGCCAGCAGCCGCCAAACTAGCGGGGCCCCAGTAGAGCAGTACTTC. As protein: CASSRQTSGAPVEQYF.

The V gene is TRBV18, the J gene TRBJ2-5, with D maybe TRBD1 (6 bases). The DNA end is more similar to TRBJ2-7, so the J call may be wrong. The CDR3 runs to 16 residues. Germline CDR1 is KGHSH and CDR2 is LQKENI. The CDR3 here is CASSLTTGSGLYEQYF. DNA for the CDR3: TGTGCCAGCTCACTTACTACAGGGTCCGGACTTTACGAGCAGTACTTC.

This sequence joins TRBV9 and TRBJ2-4; 8 bases line up with TRBD1. Germline V gene sequence: CDR1 SGDLS, CDR2 YYNGEE. CDR3 length equals 18 residues. The junction had 9 bases not matched to a gene; V was cut back by 0 bases and J by 1 base. The CDR3 is CASSVGLGRQGAKNIQYF. The DNA of the CDR3 is TGTGCCAGCAGCGTAGGTCTGGGCCGACAGGGGGCCAAAAACATTCAGTACTTC. Full variable domain (rest looked up from reference TRBV9 and TRBJ2-4): DSGVTQTPKHLITATGQRVTLRCSPRSGDLSVYWYQQSLDQGLQFLIQYYNGEERAKGNILERFSAQQFPDLHSELNLSSLELGDSALYFCASSVGLGRQGAKNIQYFGAGTRLSVL.

The chain is built from TRBV27 and TRBJ2-3, with 7 bases matching TRBD2. Germline trimming cut 1 base from V and 6 bases from J; bases unmatched to any gene: 10. Germline CDR1 and CDR2: MNHEY and SMNVEV (reference sequence). This CDR3 has 16 amino acids. CDR3 protein: CASSLLLANTRDTQYF. CDR3 nucleotide sequence: TGTGCCAGCAGTTTATTACTAGCGAATACGAGGGATACGCAGTATTTT.

The rearrangement links TRBV5-1 to TRBJ1-1, with D possibly TRBD1 on 6 matching bases. Germline CDR1 SGHRS, CDR2 YFSETQ. The CDR3 spans 16 residues. V gave up 4 bases and J gave up 0 bases, with 16 bases separating them. CDR3 DNA sequence: TGCGCCAGCAGCCAGTTTGGGGGGGCCCTGAACACTGAAGCTTTCTTT. Encoded protein: CASSQFGGALNTEAFF.

This clone appeared once. The chain couples TRBV7-3 to TRBJ2-3; 9 bases line up with TRBD2. This CDR3 contains 18 residues. V gave up 6 bases and J gave up 5 bases; unmatched junction bases: 18. Germline CDR1 SGHTA, CDR2 FQGTGA. CDR3 region: CASRLAWGRSGGLDTQYF. In DNA, the CDR3 is TGTGCCAGCAGATTAGCTTGGGGCCGCAGCGGGGGGCTAGATACGCAGTATTTT.

The rearrangement links TRBV7-9 to TRBJ2-3, with 8 nucleotides matching TRBD2. CDR1 is SEHNR, CDR2 FQNEAQ, per germline (reference sequence). V lost 7 bases, J lost 5 bases, and 5 bases stayed unmatched. This CDR3 spans 13 amino acids. The CDR3 protein is CASTGGAVDTQYF. CDR3 bases: TGTGCCAGCACCGGGGGGGCGGTAGATACGCAGTATTTT.

This clone was counted once. J is TRBJ1-1 and V is TRBV4-1; no definite D call. The CDR3 covers 15 residues. Trimming left V 1 base short and J 6 bases short, with 15 bases between. Germline lookup yields CDR1 MGHRA and CDR2 YSYEKL. CDR3 DNA: TGCGCCAGCAGCCAAGGGGCCCTAAGACGGGCTGAAGCTTTCTTT. Translated: CASSQGALRRAEAFF.

The chain combines TRBV5-4 with TRBJ1-2; 7 nucleotides agree with TRBD1. V lost 0 bases to trimming and J lost 4 bases; unmatched junction nucleotides: 12. The CDR3 loop spans 17 amino acids. Germline values: CDR1 SGHNT, CDR2 YYREEE (reference sequence). The CDR3 here is CASSLGGQPGGVYGYTF. The CDR3 DNA reads TGTGCCAGCAGCTTGGGGGGCCAGCCAGGGGGAGTCTATGGCTACACCTTC.

This chain links TRBV21-1 with TRBJ1-6; the table's D gene call, TRBD1, was not cross checked with the DNA. TRBV21-1 is given as a pseudogene. The length of the CDR3 is 15 residues. The CDR3 loop reads CASRQQGPPYSPLHF. Written as DNA, the CDR3 is TGTGCCAGCAGACAACAGGGCCCCCCCTATTCACCCCTCCACTTT.

The V and J genes are TRBV18 and TRBJ1-3; tentatively, D is TRBD1 (5 bases). Trimming shortened V by 3 bases and J by 7 bases, and 16 bases separated the two germline ends. This CDR3 has 15 amino acids. CDR1 KGHSH and CDR2 LQKENI come from the germline V gene. CDR3 bases: TGTGCCAGCTCACCTCTCCGGGGCCGGGAGAACACCATATATTTT. It yields the protein CASSPLRGRENTIYF.